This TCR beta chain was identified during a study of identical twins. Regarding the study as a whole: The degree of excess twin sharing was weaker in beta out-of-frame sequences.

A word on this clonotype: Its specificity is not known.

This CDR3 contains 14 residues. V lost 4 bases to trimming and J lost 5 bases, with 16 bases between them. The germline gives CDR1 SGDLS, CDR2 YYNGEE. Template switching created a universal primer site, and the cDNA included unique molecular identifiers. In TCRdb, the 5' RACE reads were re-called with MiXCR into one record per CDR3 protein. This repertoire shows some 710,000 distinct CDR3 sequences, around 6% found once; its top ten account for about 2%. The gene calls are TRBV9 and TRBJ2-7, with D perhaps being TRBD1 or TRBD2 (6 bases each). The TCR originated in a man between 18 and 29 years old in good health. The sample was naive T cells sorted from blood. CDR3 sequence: CASSPEGGSDEQYF. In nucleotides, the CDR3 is TGTGCCAGCAGCCCCGAGGGGGGTTCCGACGAGCAGTACTTC. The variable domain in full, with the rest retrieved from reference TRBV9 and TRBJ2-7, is DSGVTQTPKHLITATGQRVTLRCSPRSGDLSVYWYQQSLDQGLQFLIQYYNGEERAKGNILERFSAQQFPDLHSELNLSSLELGDSALYFCASSPEGGSDEQYFGPGTRLTVT.